The entry below describes one TCR beta chain. Measured with immunoSEQ multiplex PCR; TCRdb has only the in-frame clones, and not every one. The data show roughly 150,000 clones, with about 80% seen just once and roughly 0.58% held by the top ten. The CDR3 has 18 amino acids. Germline V gives CDR1 SGHTA, CDR2 FQGNSA. Trimming took 5 bases from V and 5 from J; bases not matched to a gene: 18. The sample comes from a study of blood T cell repertoires in COVID-19. The TCR was taken from a man between 60 and 75 years old with acute or convalescent COVID-19. The gene calls are TRBV7-2 and TRBJ2-5, with 9 bases fitting TRBD2. Material: peripheral blood. The CDR3 nucleotides read TGTGCCAGCAGCCCCCAGGGGCCAGCCGGGACTAGCAGGGAGACCCAGTACTTC. This encodes CASSPQGPAGTSRETQYF. The variable domain in full, with the rest retrieved from reference TRBV7-2 and TRBJ2-5, is GAGVSQSPSNKVTEKGKDVELRCDPISGHTALYWYRQSLGQGLEFLIYFQGNSAPDKSGLPSDRFSAERTGGSVSTLTIQRTQQEDSAVYLCASSPQGPAGTSRETQYFGPGTRLLVL.